This TCR beta chain was recovered during a study of shared T cell receptors in the human thymus. As for this clone: The sample carries other DNA sequences with the same CDR3.

Assay used: immunoSEQ multiplex PCR; TCRdb lists only in-frame clones, some missing. Here the sample spans around 730,000 clones, 80% to 90% being singletons. Separately, the same data were catalogued under a study of human thymus T cells. That study adds: Among the donors, all were healthy Finnish infants having corrective surgery for congenital heart defects. Usage of V and J genes appeared biased in thymic and blood repertoires.

This sequence originates from a girl under three years old with a congenital heart defect. The sample comprised thymocytes.

The DNA for the CDR3 is TGTGCCAGCAGCTTGGGTGGGGAGGGATTGGCCTATAATTCACCCCTCCACTTT. It specifies CASSLGGEGLAYNSPLHF. This rearrangement joins TRBV5-6 to TRBJ1-6; D not resolved. CDR3 size: 18 residues. The V gene's germline CDR1 is SGHDT and CDR2 YYEEEE. The ends were cut back, 0 bases at V and 2 bases at J, with 15 bases in the middle.